This T cell receptor (beta chain) was identified during a study of CD8 T cells in ankylosing spondylitis. Notes on the study in general: Some of these motif variants have turned up before, in reports on reactive arthritis synovial fluid and blood. It appeared that ankylosing spondylitis blood was characterized by a TCR beta motif of several highly homologous variants. Reportedly, disease-linked clones are significantly enriched in ankylosing spondylitis patients' matched synovial fluid.

Turning to this clonotype: Its antigen is currently unknown.

5'-RACE, quantitative and with molecular barcodes, yielded the TCR beta libraries. In TCRdb, the 5' RACE reads were re-called with MiXCR into one record per CDR3 protein. The table lists some 200,000 distinct CDR3 sequences, roughly 12% of them singletons. The CDR3 totals 18 residues. V dropped 0 bases and J dropped 2; count of bases not matched to a gene: 6. The TCR sequence derives from a male donor with ankylosing spondylitis or in good health (not recorded which). This chain connects TRBV12-3 or TRBV12-4 to TRBJ2-3, with TRBD2 matching over 12 bases. Sequencing used blood, either unsorted or a sorted T cell fraction (not recorded which). In DNA, the CDR3 is TGTGCCAGCAGTTTAGCAACCCTAGCGGGAGGGTCCACAGATACGCAGTATTTT. This translates into CASSLATLAGGSTDTQYF.